The 30 T cell receptor beta chains in this list originate from one sample, sequenced in a study of T cell responses to AZD1222 COVID-19 vaccine. Some clones are missing from TCRdb's copy, which holds only in-frame ones; the method was immunoSEQ multiplex PCR. Among roughly 70,000 clones listed, about 85% were seen once. The material was peripheral blood, obtained on day 0 of AZD1222 vaccination. Source of these receptors: an adult in good health.

The chain recombines TRBV10-3 with TRBJ1-3, with a tentative D call TRBD1 (6 bases). Germline CDR1 and CDR2: ENHRY and SYGVKD. Trimming removed 3 bases from V and 1 base from J, with 7 bases in between. The CDR3 sequence is 14 residues long. The CDR3 spells CAISDTGSGNTIYF. CDR3 in DNA: TGTGCCATCAGTGACACAGGGTCTGGAAACACCATATATTTT.

The chain recombines TRBV25-1 with TRBJ1-2; 11 bases agree with TRBD1. The CDR3 runs 15 residues. The germline gives CDR1 MGHDK, CDR2 SYGVNS. Germline trimming cut 1 base from V and 6 bases from J; bases unmatched to any gene: 4. The CDR3 is CASSEWDRGINGYTF. The CDR3 DNA sequence: TGTGCCAGCAGTGAATGGGACAGGGGGATAAATGGCTACACCTTC.

The V call is TRBV5-1, the J call TRBJ1-3; no clear D gene. The CDR3 has 15 amino acids. V lost 5 bases, J lost 0 bases, and 12 bases lay in between. CDR1 and CDR2 from the germline V gene are SGHRS and YFSETQ. The CDR3 nucleotides read TGCGCCAGCAGGCCAGAACGGTTCTCTGGAAACACCATATATTTT. Encoded protein: CASRPERFSGNTIYF.

The chain uses TRBV12-3 or TRBV12-4 and TRBJ1-1, with unresolved D. With 3 bases removed from V and 10 bases from J, the gap between germline ends came to 12 bases. This CDR3 is built from 12 residues. CDR3 sequence: CASSFVGMAAFF. In DNA, the CDR3 is TGTGCCAGCAGTTTTGTCGGGATGGCAGCTTTCTTT.

In nucleotides, the CDR3 is TGTGCCATCAGTGATGGGGCTGGTACGGGGAGGGCTTACAATGAGCAGTTCTTC. Protein: CAISDGAGTGRAYNEQFF. The gene calls are TRBV10-3 and TRBJ2-1; 7 bases align to TRBD2. The germline gives CDR1 ENHRY, CDR2 SYGVKD. V trimming: 3 bases; J trimming: 4 bases; junction bases outside the gene matches: 15. The length of the CDR3 is 18 residues.

The count of this clone is one. The chain uses TRBV19 and TRBJ1-1; possibly TRBD1 for D (5 bases). The V and J ends lost 1 base and 4 bases respectively, with 13 bases between them. The CDR3 runs 15 residues. The germline CDR1 and CDR2 sequences are LNHDA and SQIVND (reference sequence). In DNA, the CDR3 is TGTGCCAGTAGTATAGTTGGACAATCTTCCACTGAAGCTTTCTTT. This encodes CASSIVGQSSTEAFF.

This chain uses TRBV5-6 with TRBJ1-3, with 7 bases identical to TRBD1. This CDR3 spans 15 amino acids. J lost 0 bases, V lost 4 bases, and 4 bases had no gene match. Germline CDR1 is SGHDT and CDR2 is YYEEEE. As DNA, the CDR3 is TGTGCCAGCAGCACGGGACAGATCTCTGGAAACACCATATATTTT. It codes for CASSTGQISGNTIYF.

V usage is TRBV5-6 and J usage is TRBJ1-4; no firm D call. V lost 2 bases to trimming and J lost 4 bases, with 9 bases between them. Germline CDR1 and CDR2: SGHDT and YYEEEE. There are 14 residues in the CDR3. CDR3 bases: TGTGCCAGCAGCTTAGGGTGGGATAATGAAAAACTGTTTTTT. The encoded protein is CASSLGWDNEKLFF. The full variable domain, completed using reference TRBV5-6 and TRBJ1-4, is DAGVTQSPTHLIKTRGQQVTLRCSPKSGHDTVSWYQQALGQGPQFIFQYYEEEERQRGNFPDRFSGHQFPNYSSELNVNALLLGDSALYLCASSLGWDNEKLFFGSGTQLSVL.

This clone was counted between two and nine times. This sequence joins TRBV7-9 and TRBJ2-2; tentatively, D is TRBD2 (6 bases). Deletions cut 5 bases from V and 4 bases from J, with 14 bases between. The germline V gene has CDR1 SEHNR and CDR2 FQNEAQ (reference sequence). CDR3 length: 15 amino acids. This CDR3 is CASSPPRRGTGELFF. CDR3 nucleotide sequence: TGTGCCAGCAGCCCGCCCAGGAGGGGCACCGGGGAGCTGTTTTTT.

CDR3 DNA sequence: TGTGCCAGCAGCTTATCCCTAGTAGAGCAGTACTTC. Translated, it gives CASSLSLVEQYF. The gene calls are TRBV7-2 and TRBJ2-4; unclear D gene. Between the trimmed V and J ends, which lost 2 bases and 13 bases, there was a span of 12 bases. The CDR3 is 12 amino acids. From germline, CDR1 is SGHTA and CDR2 FQGNSA.

This chain connects TRBV5-1 to TRBJ2-7, with TRBD1 as a possible D gene (7 bases). V was shortened by 4 bases and J by 6 bases, with 11 bases between the two germline ends. Germline V gene data show CDR1 as SGHRS and CDR2 as YFSETQ. The CDR3 is 12 amino acids. The CDR3 nucleotides are TGCGCCAGCAGCACCCAGGGGGGCGAGCAGTACTTC. Translated, it gives CASSTQGGEQYF. The complete variable domain, with remaining parts taken from reference TRBV5-1 and TRBJ2-7, reads KAGVTQTPRYLIKTRGQQVTLSCSPISGHRSVSWYQQTPGQGLQFLFEYFSETQRNKGNFPGRFSGRQFSNSRSEMNVSTLELGDSALYLCASSTQGGEQYFGPGTRLTVT.

This clone occurred once. The gene calls are TRBV28 and TRBJ1-6, with D tentatively TRBD1 (5 bases). CDR1 MDHEN and CDR2 SYDVKM come from the germline V gene. Trimming shortened V by 6 bases and J by 10 bases, and 19 bases separated the two germline ends. CDR3 length equals 15 residues. The CDR3 DNA is TGTGCCAGCAGCCCCAATTTGGGGCTCGGCTCACCCCTCCACTTT. This translates into CASSPNLGLGSPLHF.

The rearrangement joins TRBV5-6 to TRBJ2-5; D tentatively reads TRBD1 or TRBD2 (5 bases each). Germline-derived CDR1 and CDR2 are SGHDT and YYEEEE. The CDR3 sequence is 11 residues long. The V end lost 3 bases, the J end lost 7 bases, and 7 bases lay between the germline ends. The CDR3 DNA reads TGTGCCAGCAGCTCTGGGGGGACCCAGTACTTC. Translating it yields CASSSGGTQYF. Full variable domain (missing parts from reference TRBV5-6 and TRBJ2-5): DAGVTQSPTHLIKTRGQQVTLRCSPKSGHDTVSWYQQALGQGPQFIFQYYEEEERQRGNFPDRFSGHQFPNYSSELNVNALLLGDSALYLCASSSGGTQYFGPGTRLLVL.

This chain joins TRBV20-1 and TRBJ2-7; tentative D call: TRBD1 (6 bases). The CDR3 runs 13 residues. In germline, CDR1 is DFQATT, CDR2 SNEGSKA (reference sequence). The V end lost 3 bases, the J end lost 7 bases, and 16 bases lay between the germline ends. The chain's CDR3 is CSASRTAVGEQYF. CDR3 sequence (DNA): TGCAGTGCTAGTCGGACAGCCGTAGGGGAGCAGTACTTC.

The rearrangement links TRBV2 to TRBJ1-1, with a weak D call TRBD1 (5 bases). V was shortened by 5 bases and J by 1 base, with 8 bases between the two germline ends. The CDR3 has 13 amino acids. Germline assignment: CDR1 SNHLY and CDR2 FYNNEI. Here the CDR3 reads CASSLTENTEAFF. CDR3 bases: TGTGCCAGCAGTTTGACAGAGAACACTGAAGCTTTCTTT.

The chain combines TRBV4-2 with TRBJ2-1, with TRBD2 matching over 8 bases. This CDR3 comprises 15 residues. The trim removed 1 base at V and 4 bases at J, leaving 3 bases unmatched. Germline V gene sequence: CDR1 LGHNA, CDR2 YNFKEQ. The CDR3 DNA follows: TGTGCCAGCAGCCAAGGGCAGCGGGAGTACAATGAGCAGTTCTTC. This encodes CASSQGQREYNEQFF.

This clone was recorded once. The chain recombines TRBV6-6 with TRBJ1-6, with no clear D. Trimming stripped 6 bases from V and 10 bases from J, with 10 bases between. The germline V gene has CDR1 MNHNY and CDR2 SVGAGI (reference sequence). The CDR3 is 12 amino acids. The CDR3 DNA follows: TGTGCCAGCAGCGCAGGAGCCTCACCCCTCCACTTT. Amino acids: CASSAGASPLHF.

On this clone: The identical CDR3 is also encoded by other nucleotide sequences in the sample. The gene calls are TRBV6-5 and TRBJ1-1, with 7 nucleotides matching TRBD1. The CDR3 length is 13 residues. J gave up 1 base and V 6 bases, and 2 bases lay outside the gene matches. CDR1 is MNHEY, CDR2 SVGAGI, per germline. The DNA for the CDR3 is TGTGCCAGCAGAAGACAGGGGAACACTGAAGCTTTCTTT. It translates to CASRRQGNTEAFF.

The gene calls are TRBV2 and TRBJ1-4; the match to TRBD1 covers 7 bases. J lost 10 bases, V lost 7 bases, and 6 bases had no gene match. Germline CDR1 is SNHLY and CDR2 is FYNNEI. The CDR3 spans 12 residues. The DNA of the CDR3 is TGTGCCAGCAAACAGGGGAGGGGAAAACTGTTTTTT. Its translation: CASKQGRGKLFF.

The gene calls are TRBV30 and TRBJ2-7; tentatively, D is TRBD2 (6 bases). Germline V gene sequence: CDR1 GTSNPN, CDR2 SVGIG (reference sequence). This CDR3 comprises 15 residues. Trimming shortened V by 0 bases and J by 0 bases, and 12 bases separated the two germline ends. The CDR3 nucleotides read TGTGCCTGGAGTGTACGGGGGAGGAGCTCCTACGAGCAGTACTTC. This gives the protein CAWSVRGRSSYEQYF.

This clone was counted a few times. The chain joins TRBV20-1 to TRBJ1-4; TRBD1 agrees at 7 bases. CDR3 length: 15 amino acids. Germline trimming cut 3 bases from V and 7 bases from J; bases unmatched to any gene: 11. Germline V CDR1 and CDR2: DFQATT, SNEGSKA (reference sequence). The CDR3 bases are TGCAGTGCTAGTGTAGGGGGCGCGAAGACTGAAAAACTGTTTTTT. Translated, it gives CSASVGGAKTEKLFF.

The V and J genes are TRBV18 and TRBJ2-7, with a possible D match to TRBD2 (5 bases). Trimming took 6 bases from V and 2 from J, leaving 11 bases between them. CDR3 length equals 13 residues. Germline V gene data show CDR1 as KGHSH and CDR2 as LQKENI. The CDR3 nucleotides are TGTGCCAGCTCTCCGAGCGGCACCTACGAGCAGTACTTC. It specifies CASSPSGTYEQYF.

This chain connects TRBV19 to TRBJ2-7; D gene uncertain. Germline lookup yields CDR1 LNHDA and CDR2 SQIVND (reference sequence). There are 13 residues in the CDR3. V gave up 0 bases and J gave up 6 bases, with 9 bases separating them. CDR3 sequence reads: CASSIEPGSEQYF. Written as DNA, the CDR3 is TGTGCCAGTAGTATAGAGCCGGGCTCCGAGCAGTACTTC.

This chain connects TRBV3-1 (or the pseudogene TRBV3-2) to TRBJ1-2; perhaps TRBD1 as D (6 bases). CDR3 size: 13 residues. V lost 4 bases and J 3 bases, leaving 9 bases between the germline ends. Germline V gives CDR1 LGHDT, CDR2 YNNKEL (reference sequence). In nucleotides, the CDR3 is TGTGCCAGCAGCCCAGACAGGTACTATGGCTACACCTTC. This gives the protein CASSPDRYYGYTF.

V usage is TRBV5-4 and J usage is TRBJ2-2; perhaps TRBD1 as D (6 bases). V was trimmed by 3 bases and J by 1 base, leaving 16 bases between them. The germline gives CDR1 SGHNT, CDR2 YYREEE (reference sequence). CDR3 length: 17 amino acids. CDR3 sequence: CASSYQPGHWNTGELFF. As DNA, the CDR3 is TGTGCCAGCAGCTACCAGCCGGGACACTGGAACACCGGGGAGCTGTTTTTT.

The chain employs TRBV3-1 (or the pseudogene TRBV3-2) and TRBJ2-3; D unresolved. The V gene's germline CDR1 is LGHDT and CDR2 YNNKEL (reference sequence). This CDR3 contains 15 residues. V was clipped by 0 bases and J by 1 base, with 8 bases between them. The CDR3 loop reads CASSQETSRTDTQYF. The DNA for the CDR3 is TGTGCCAGCAGCCAAGAAACATCTCGCACAGATACGCAGTATTTT.

The chain employs TRBV5-1 and TRBJ2-7; maybe TRBD2 (6 bases). V lost 5 bases, J lost 8 bases, and 17 bases lay in between. This CDR3 is 13 amino acids long. Germline V CDR1 and CDR2: SGHRS, YFSETQ. The CDR3 reads CASRSSGTSKQYF. As DNA, the CDR3 is TGCGCCAGCAGATCTTCCGGGACTTCCAAGCAGTACTTC.

The V gene is TRBV19, the J gene TRBJ2-1; no clear D gene. CDR1 and CDR2 from the germline V gene are LNHDA and SQIVND (reference sequence). The V end lost 7 bases, the J end lost 1 base, and 11 bases lay between the germline ends. The CDR3 length is 14 residues. CDR3 nucleotide sequence: TGTGCCAGTAAAAGGGTATCTTCCTACAATGAGCAGTTCTTC. It encodes CASKRVSSYNEQFF. Supplemented by reference TRBV19 and TRBJ2-1, the full variable domain reads DGGITQSPKYLFRKEGQNVTLSCEQNLNHDAMYWYRQDPGQGLRLIYYSQIVNDFQKGDIAEGYSVSREKKESFPLTVTSAQKNPTAFYLCASKRVSSYNEQFFGPGTRLTVL.

The chain links TRBV5-4 to TRBJ1-4, with unresolved D. CDR3 length: 15 residues. Trimming shortened V by 4 bases and J by 2 bases, and 12 bases separated the two germline ends. Germline assignment: CDR1 SGHNT and CDR2 YYREEE (reference sequence). The CDR3 loop is CASSRGFSTNEKLFF. CDR3 DNA: TGTGCCAGCAGCCGGGGATTTTCGACTAATGAAAAACTGTTTTTT.

The chain is built from TRBV9 and TRBJ2-3; D call uncertain. Germline V gives CDR1 SGDLS, CDR2 YYNGEE. The CDR3 contains 12 residues. V gave up 4 bases and J gave up 4 bases, with 7 bases separating them. The CDR3 DNA reads TGTGCCAGCAGCCCACCCTCAGATACGCAGTATTTT. This encodes CASSPPSDTQYF.